These 8 T cell receptor beta chains originate from one sample sequenced in a study of identical twins (TCRdb year 2016). Receptors were amplified or captured by 5' RACE. TCRdb names Illumina HiSeq 2000 as the instrument used. TCRdb reprocessing: public reads trimmed at Q25 with fastp, clones called with MiXCR, in-frame beta chains kept. Rows with one shared CDR3 protein collapse into an entry with the most common genes and DNA. In all, the sample holds about 490,000 distinct CDR3 sequences, and around 15% of those were seen once. The top ten hold 0.44% of the sample. These data also formed part of another study, on yellow fever vaccine responses in identical twins.

The sequencing input was CD4+ T cells sorted from blood. The source of these receptors is a young woman in good health.

This clonotype was detected only a few times. The V gene is TRBV6-5, the J gene TRBJ2-5; D not certain. This CDR3 is built from 14 residues. Germline CDR1 reads MNHEY; CDR2 reads SVGAGI. Trimming cost V 0 bases and J 4 bases, with 9 bases left between them. The CDR3 coding sequence is TGTGCCAGCAGTTACTCGGTTGGGGTAGAGACCCAGTACTTC. As protein: CASSYSVGVETQYF.

The chain couples TRBV14 to TRBJ2-7; D might be TRBD2 (5 bases). In germline, CDR1 is SGHDN, CDR2 FVKESK. The CDR3 totals 14 residues. V shed 2 bases and J shed 0 bases, with 8 bases lying between them. CDR3 in DNA: TGTGCCAGCAGCCAAAGACTACCCTCCTACGAGCAGTACTTC. It specifies CASSQRLPSYEQYF.

This clonotype turned up a few times. This rearrangement joins TRBV5-5 to TRBJ2-3; no reliable D call. There are 14 residues in the CDR3. Looked up from germline, CDR1 is SGHKS and CDR2 is YYEKEE (reference sequence). V lost 4 bases to trimming and J lost 4 bases, with 13 bases between them. The DNA of the CDR3 is TGTGCCAGCAGCCCGGGCCCAAGGTCAGATACGCAGTATTTT. Residues: CASSPGPRSDTQYF. Filled out from reference TRBV5-5 and TRBJ2-3, the complete variable domain reads DAGVTQSPTHLIKTRGQQVTLRCSPISGHKSVSWYQQVLGQGPQFIFQYYEKEERGRGNFPDRFSARQFPNYSSELNVNALLLGDSALYLCASSPGPRSDTQYFGPGTRLTVL.

The rearrangement joins TRBV18 to TRBJ2-1; D unresolved. CDR3 size: 12 residues. The germline CDR1 and CDR2 sequences are KGHSH and LQKENI. V lost 2 bases, J lost 11 bases, and 10 bases lay in between. CDR3 in amino acids: CASSPYSEKQFF. The CDR3 DNA sequence: TGTGCCAGCTCACCATATTCCGAAAAGCAGTTCTTC.

The chain is built from TRBV24-1 and TRBJ2-5, with a tentative D call TRBD2 (5 bases). There are 16 residues in the CDR3. Trimming pared 3 bases from V and 4 bases from J, leaving 17 bases between. Germline CDR1 is KGHDR and CDR2 is SFDVKD. The CDR3 DNA follows: TGTGCCACCAGTGATGGGCTAGCCCTGGGGAGAGAGACCCAGTACTTC. It specifies CATSDGLALGRETQYF.

This clonotype was seen a few times. The genes are TRBV20-1 and TRBJ1-2, with D tentatively TRBD1 (6 bases). Between the trimmed V and J ends, which lost 0 bases and 1 base, there was a span of 12 bases. Looked up from germline, CDR1 is DFQATT and CDR2 is SNEGSKA (reference sequence). The CDR3 is made up of 15 amino acids. CDR3 bases: TGCAGTGCTAGAGATCAGGGACACCTTAACTATGGCTACACCTTC. It specifies CSARDQGHLNYGYTF.

This clonotype has a handful of counts. The chain uses TRBV7-9 and TRBJ2-1; 14 bases are shared with TRBD2. V lost 5 bases, J lost 8 bases, and 8 bases stayed unmatched. Germline assignment: CDR1 SEHNR and CDR2 FQNEAQ (reference sequence). CDR3 size: 16 residues. The CDR3 protein is CASSTGLAGVSHEQFF. CDR3 DNA sequence: TGTGCCAGCAGCACGGGACTAGCGGGAGTATCTCATGAGCAGTTCTTC.

This clonotype was seen many times. V gene TRBV12-3 or TRBV12-4 combines with J gene TRBJ2-1; possibly TRBD1 for D (5 bases). The CDR3 spans 14 residues. Trimming cost V 3 bases and J 4 bases, with 10 bases left between them. The CDR3 coding sequence is TGTGCCAGCAGTTTCCCCCAGGGATACAATGAGCAGTTCTTC. It is translated as CASSFPQGYNEQFF.